The clone carrying this T cell receptor (beta chain) was counted many times. Its matching antigen is unknown. The TCR beta libraries were generated through quantitative 5'-RACE incorporating molecular barcodes. Each CDR3 protein gets one entry after TCRdb re-called the 5' RACE reads with MiXCR. Found here are a few hundred thousand distinct CDR3 sequences, roughly a tenth of them singletons; the top ten hold approximately 20%. This CDR3 region has 13 residues. V lost 5 bases and J 13 bases, leaving 18 bases between the germline ends. This sample is part of a study of CD8 T cells in ankylosing spondylitis. Broader study findings: Typical of ankylosing spondylitis blood, it appeared, was a TCR beta motif of eight highly homologous variants.

The sample was blood, either unsorted or a sorted T cell fraction (not recorded which). This receptor was identified in a male donor with ankylosing spondylitis or in good health (not recorded which). The chain joins TRBV12-3 or TRBV12-4 to TRBJ2-1; possibly TRBD2 for D (6 bases). CDR3 loop: CASSRAGWRDQFF. The CDR3 DNA is TGTGCCAGCAGTAGAGCAGGGTGGAGGGATCAGTTCTTC.